The 11 T cell receptor beta chains listed next were all sequenced from one sample in a study of blood T cell repertoires in COVID-19. Sequencing was performed with immunoSEQ multiplex PCR; in TCRdb, only in-frame clones are kept and a portion is missing. The sample lists about 170,000 clones, around 84% occurring once. The material sequenced was peripheral blood. The receptors shown here come from a woman of 80 years or more with COVID-19, enrolled during active disease.

This sequence joins TRBV7-9 and TRBJ2-7; possibly TRBD2 for D (5 bases). CDR1 is SEHNR, CDR2 FQNEAQ, per germline (reference sequence). The CDR3 totals 13 residues. Deletions cut 1 base from V and 7 bases from J, with 11 bases between. The chain's CDR3 is CASSLERVTEQYF. The CDR3 nucleotides are TGTGCCAGCAGCTTAGAGAGGGTGACAGAGCAGTACTTC.

The rearrangement uses TRBV11-2 and TRBJ1-4; 12 bases agree with TRBD1. Trimming took 2 bases from V and 8 from J; bases not matched to a gene: 6. This CDR3 has 16 amino acids. Germline loops: CDR1 SGHAT, CDR2 FQNNGV. The CDR3 DNA reads as TGTGCCAGCAGCTTAACTTTGGGACAGGGGGCCGAAAAACTGTTTTTT. Its translation is CASSLTLGQGAEKLFF.

This clone was detected a few times. CDR3: CASSPFTGDRKTQYF. The DNA for the CDR3 is TGTGCCAGCAGTCCCTTCACAGGGGATAGAAAGACCCAGTACTTC. V gene TRBV27 combines with J gene TRBJ2-5; 7 bases are a match to TRBD1. The germline V gene encodes CDR1 MNHEY and CDR2 SMNVEV (reference sequence). CDR3 length: 15 residues. The V gene end was trimmed by 5 bases and the J gene end by 6 bases; junction bases not matched to a gene: 12.

The chain links TRBV5-1 to TRBJ2-5; 8 nucleotides match TRBD2. This CDR3 is 15 amino acids long. Losses at the gene ends were 0 bases for V and 5 bases for J; bases not matched to a gene: 6. From germline, CDR1 is SGHRS and CDR2 YFSETQ. The CDR3 DNA is TGCGCCAGCAGCTTGGCCGTGAGCGGGAGTGAGACCCAGTACTTC. Translated, it gives CASSLAVSGSETQYF. Based on the CDR3 plus reference TRBV5-1 and TRBJ2-5, the full variable domain is KAGVTQTPRYLIKTRGQQVTLSCSPISGHRSVSWYQQTPGQGLQFLFEYFSETQRNKGNFPGRFSGRQFSNSRSEMNVSTLELGDSALYLCASSLAVSGSETQYFGPGTRLLVL.

The V and J genes are TRBV30 and TRBJ2-2; 9 bases map to TRBD2. Germline CDR1 GTSNPN, CDR2 SVGIG (reference sequence). Germline trimming cut 3 bases from V and 1 base from J; bases unmatched to any gene: 9. The CDR3 runs 17 residues. CDR3 loop: CAWSGLAGLLNTGELFF. In nucleotides, the CDR3 is TGTGCCTGGAGCGGGCTAGCGGGGCTCCTGAACACCGGGGAGCTGTTTTTT.

The CDR3 loop reads CASSLIKGVEEKLFF. For the CDR3, the DNA is TGTGCCAGCAGCTTAATCAAAGGGGTAGAGGAAAAACTGTTTTTT. This chain uses TRBV7-9 with TRBJ1-4, with D maybe TRBD1 (5 bases). Per germline, CDR1 SEHNR and CDR2 FQNEAQ (reference sequence). V lost 2 bases, J lost 8 bases, and 15 bases lay in between. The CDR3 totals 15 residues.

This chain uses TRBV19 with TRBJ1-1; TRBD1 matches at 9 bases. This CDR3 contains 13 residues. The V segment lost 7 bases and the J segment 5 bases; nucleotides outside the gene matches: 5. CDR1 LNHDA and CDR2 SQIVND come from the germline V gene (reference sequence). The CDR3: CASTRTGVTEAFF. In DNA, the CDR3 is TGTGCCAGTACCCGGACAGGGGTAACTGAAGCTTTCTTT. The full variable domain, rest sourced from reference TRBV19 and TRBJ1-1, is DGGITQSPKYLFRKEGQNVTLSCEQNLNHDAMYWYRQDPGQGLRLIYYSQIVNDFQKGDIAEGYSVSREKKESFPLTVTSAQKNPTAFYLCASTRTGVTEAFFGQGTRLTVV.

V gene TRBV6-4 combines with J gene TRBJ2-3, with 9 nucleotides matching TRBD2. CDR3 length: 15 residues. With V trimmed by 7 bases and J by 0 bases, 5 bases remained unmatched. From germline, CDR1 is MRHNA and CDR2 SNTAGT. CDR3 nucleotide sequence: TGTGCCAGCACCGAGACTAGCGGAAGCACAGATACGCAGTATTTT. Its translation is CASTETSGSTDTQYF.

V and J are TRBV23-1 and TRBJ1-2; D might be TRBD1 (5 bases). TRBV23-1 is flagged as an ORF with uncertain function. V was cut by 8 bases and J by 8 bases, with 21 bases left in between. The CDR3 has 14 amino acids. CDR3 residues: CASRAGGDSGGYTF. The CDR3 bases are TGCGCCAGCCGCGCGGGGGGGGATTCGGGCGGCTACACCTTC.

The rearrangement joins TRBV7-2 to TRBJ2-3; D gene uncertain. The CDR3 spans 13 residues. In germline, CDR1 is SGHTA, CDR2 FQGNSA. The V gene lost 3 bases and the J gene lost 5 bases, with 9 bases spanning the gap. The CDR3 bases are TGTGCCAGCAGCTTCCGAGGTTTAGATACGCAGTATTTT. Translating it yields CASSFRGLDTQYF.

The J gene is TRBJ2-5, the V gene TRBV28; D not certain. V was shortened by 3 bases and J by 6 bases, with 14 bases between the two germline ends. Germline-derived CDR1 and CDR2 are MDHEN and SYDVKM. The CDR3 consists of 14 residues. Here the CDR3 reads CASSLEYKVKTQYF. The DNA of the CDR3 is TGTGCCAGCAGTTTGGAGTATAAGGTCAAGACCCAGTACTTC.